A single sample gave rise to the 29 T cell receptor beta chains below, sequenced in a study of tumor-infiltrating lymphocytes in localized non-small cell lung cancer. Clones were sequenced by immunoSEQ multiplex PCR, and TCRdb holds only the in-frame ones, with some missing. This sample has 10,000 to 13,000 clones, with 70% to 90% found just once. Sequencing input: uninvolved lung tissue not adjacent to the tumor. The source of these receptors is a human donor with non-small cell lung cancer.

This clone has just one count. This chain joins TRBV7-9 and TRBJ1-2, with D unclear. Germline CDR1 and CDR2: SEHNR and FQNEAQ (reference sequence). The CDR3 totals 14 residues. With 5 bases removed from V and 4 bases from J, the gap between germline ends came to 14 bases. CDR3 nucleotide sequence: TGTGCCAGCAGCCTTGGTGACGGGAGCTATGGCTACACCTTC. This encodes CASSLGDGSYGYTF.

CDR3 sequence (DNA): TGTGCCAGTGACAGGGGCTCTGGAAACACCATATATTTT. This sequence encodes CASDRGSGNTIYF. This chain connects TRBV18 to TRBJ1-3; 8 nucleotides match TRBD1. Germline CDR1 and CDR2: KGHSH and LQKENI. V was clipped by 9 bases and J by 0 bases; unmatched bases: 1. The CDR3 is 13 amino acids.

CDR3 bases: TGCGCCAGCAGCCAAGTTGGCATGGGCTCCTTAGGGCCCCAGCATTTT. Translated: CASSQVGMGSLGPQHF. The chain recombines TRBV4-1 with TRBJ1-5, with no clear D. Trimming took 1 base from V and 9 from J, leaving 19 bases between them. Germline V CDR1 and CDR2: MGHRA, YSYEKL. This CDR3 contains 16 residues.

The chain employs TRBV7-2 and TRBJ2-3, with 7 bases matching TRBD1. The CDR3 has 15 residues. V gave up 2 bases and J gave up 2 bases; unmatched junction bases: 4. Germline CDR1 reads SGHTA; CDR2 reads FQGNSA. In DNA form, the CDR3 reads TGTGCCAGCAGCTTAAGTCAGGGGGTCACAGATACGCAGTATTTT. Translated, it gives CASSLSQGVTDTQYF.

The rearrangement joins TRBV18 to TRBJ2-1, with 8 bases identical to TRBD1. V lost 3 bases, J lost 4 bases, and 5 bases stayed unmatched. Germline CDR1 is KGHSH and CDR2 is LQKENI. This CDR3 is built from 15 residues. The CDR3 nucleotides read TGTGCCAGCTCACCGGGACAGGCCACTTACAATGAGCAGTTCTTC. Encoded protein: CASSPGQATYNEQFF.

V gene TRBV2 combines with J gene TRBJ2-7; a weak D match, TRBD2 (5 bases). Between the trimmed V and J ends, which lost 8 bases and 4 bases, there was a span of 18 bases. CDR3 length: 14 amino acids. Germline CDR1 SNHLY, CDR2 FYNNEI. The CDR3 spells CASRMFEGNYEQYF. CDR3 bases: TGTGCCAGCCGGATGTTCGAGGGCAATTACGAGCAGTACTTC.

The sample holds a few counts of this clone. This chain uses TRBV6-5 with TRBJ2-1, with TRBD2 matching over 9 bases. Losses at the gene ends were 6 bases for V and 4 bases for J; bases not matched to a gene: 4. The CDR3 contains 14 residues. Germline assignment: CDR1 MNHEY and CDR2 SVGAGI. CDR3: CASRASGDYNEQFF. The CDR3 coding sequence is TGTGCCAGCAGGGCTAGCGGGGATTACAATGAGCAGTTCTTC.

The chain carries TRBV7-3 and TRBJ2-7; D may be TRBD1 or TRBD2 (5 bases each). The CDR3 has 13 residues. The ends were cut back, 0 bases at V and 6 bases at J, with 9 bases in the middle. Germline CDR1 SGHTA, CDR2 FQGTGA. CDR3 protein: CASSLTGAGEQYF. CDR3 nucleotide sequence: TGTGCCAGCAGCTTAACCGGGGCGGGCGAGCAGTACTTC.

The rearrangement links TRBV4-1 to TRBJ2-7; 10 nucleotides match TRBD1. The CDR3 length is 15 residues. Germline trimming cut 3 bases from V and 5 bases from J; bases unmatched to any gene: 7. Germline lookup yields CDR1 MGHRA and CDR2 YSYEKL. CDR3 nucleotide sequence: TGCGCCAGCAGCCATTCTCCCGGGACAGGGGACGAGCAGTACTTC. This translates into CASSHSPGTGDEQYF.

CDR3: CASSERGGGTLSSYNEQFF. CDR3 sequence (DNA): TGTGCCAGCAGTGAACGGGGCGGGGGGACCCTTAGCTCCTACAATGAGCAGTTCTTC. The chain links TRBV6-1 to TRBJ2-1; 8 bases align to TRBD2. In germline, CDR1 is MNHNS, CDR2 SASEGT. V gave up 2 bases and J gave up 0 bases; unmatched junction bases: 12. This CDR3 has 19 residues.

The rearrangement uses TRBV15 and TRBJ2-3, with D unclear. The germline V gene encodes CDR1 LNHNV and CDR2 YYDKDF (reference sequence). V was trimmed by 1 base and J by 1 base, leaving 12 bases between them. There are 16 residues in the CDR3. As DNA, the CDR3 is TGTGCCACCAGCAGAGGTAGGGTGTTCGGCACAGATACGCAGTATTTT. Translating it yields CATSRGRVFGTDTQYF. Full variable domain (outside the CDR3, taken from reference TRBV15 and TRBJ2-3): DAMVIQNPRYQVTQFGKPVTLSCSQTLNHNVMYWYQQKSSQAPKLLFHYYDKDFNNEADTPDNFQSRRPNTSFCFLDIRSPGLGDTAMYLCATSRGRVFGTDTQYFGPGTRLTVL.

This chain connects TRBV7-2 to TRBJ2-1; the D gene is possibly TRBD2 (5 bases). Germline assignment: CDR1 SGHTA and CDR2 FQGNSA. Between the trimmed V and J ends, which lost 1 base and 7 bases, there was a span of 5 bases. The CDR3 is made up of 12 amino acids. The CDR3 spells CASSLGRNEQFF. CDR3 sequence (DNA): TGTGCCAGCAGCTTAGGGAGGAATGAGCAGTTCTTC.

The chain joins TRBV5-6 to TRBJ2-5; possibly TRBD1 for D (6 bases). The CDR3 spans 16 residues. CDR1 is SGHDT, CDR2 YYEEEE, per germline. Trimming removed 2 bases from V and 1 base from J, with 15 bases in between. DNA for the CDR3: TGTGCCAGCAGCTTCTACTCTGGGGACACCCAAGAGACCCAGTACTTC. Protein: CASSFYSGDTQETQYF. Looking up the rest from reference TRBV5-6 and TRBJ2-5 gives the full variable domain: DAGVTQSPTHLIKTRGQQVTLRCSPKSGHDTVSWYQQALGQGPQFIFQYYEEEERQRGNFPDRFSGHQFPNYSSELNVNALLLGDSALYLCASSFYSGDTQETQYFGPGTRLLVL.

V and J are TRBV7-2 and TRBJ2-5; possibly TRBD2 for D (7 bases). Germline V CDR1 and CDR2: SGHTA, FQGNSA. Trimming shortened V by 7 bases and J by 4 bases, and 13 bases separated the two germline ends. This CDR3 contains 13 residues. The CDR3 loop is CASTEGGGETQYF. The CDR3 DNA reads TGTGCCAGCACCGAGGGGGGGGGAGAGACCCAGTACTTC.

The chain links TRBV5-4 to TRBJ1-2; no definite D call. The CDR3 sequence is 12 residues long. V gave up 4 bases and J gave up 8 bases, with 12 bases separating them. Germline V gene sequence: CDR1 SGHNT, CDR2 YYREEE (reference sequence). The DNA of the CDR3 is TGTGCCAGCAGCCAGCTCCGGTGGGGCTACACCTTC. Its protein is CASSQLRWGYTF.

This chain links TRBV27 with TRBJ2-5; 7 nucleotides align to TRBD1. Germline CDR1 and CDR2: MNHEY and SMNVEV (reference sequence). Unmatched junction bases numbered 1, after V lost 5 bases and J lost 1 base. The CDR3 covers 13 residues. The DNA for the CDR3 is TGTGCCAGCAGTGGGGACAGCCAAGAGACCCAGTACTTC. This encodes CASSGDSQETQYF.

This chain links TRBV5-1 with TRBJ2-3; D remains unclear. This CDR3 has 15 amino acids. CDR1 is SGHRS, CDR2 YFSETQ, per germline. V was cut by 5 bases and J by 1 base, with 14 bases left in between. This CDR3 reads CASSSVPRGTDTQYF. DNA for the CDR3: TGCGCCAGCAGTTCCGTCCCCCGGGGCACAGATACGCAGTATTTT.

This rearrangement joins TRBV7-9 to TRBJ1-3; no clear D gene. Trimming left V 5 bases short and J 4 bases short, with 15 bases between. This CDR3 region has 15 residues. CDR1 is SEHNR and CDR2 is FQNEAQ in the germline V gene (reference sequence). The CDR3 sequence: CASSLAVSVGNTIYF. DNA for the CDR3: TGTGCCAGCAGCCTCGCCGTGTCAGTAGGAAACACCATATATTTT.

DNA of the CDR3: TGTGCCAGCACCTCAATAGGGCTCAATCAGCCCCAGCATTTT. As protein: CASTSIGLNQPQHF. V is TRBV27 and J is TRBJ1-5; D remains ambiguous. The CDR3 has 14 amino acids. The V gene's germline CDR1 is MNHEY and CDR2 SMNVEV (reference sequence). Trimming shortened V by 7 bases and J by 3 bases, and 13 bases separated the two germline ends.

Only a few counts were recorded for this clone. This sequence joins TRBV4-2 and TRBJ1-2, with D unresolved. The V gene lost 0 bases and the J gene lost 4 bases, with 15 bases spanning the gap. CDR3 length equals 16 residues. Germline-derived CDR1 and CDR2 are LGHNA and YNFKEQ. This chain's CDR3 is CASSQDASIGIYGYTF. Written as DNA, the CDR3 is TGTGCCAGCAGCCAAGACGCGAGTATCGGGATCTATGGCTACACCTTC.

CDR3 sequence reads: CASSLAWENYGYTF. The CDR3, as DNA: TGTGCCAGCAGCTTGGCTTGGGAAAACTATGGCTACACCTTC. The V call is TRBV7-2, the J call TRBJ1-2; D is uncertain. Trimming stripped 3 bases from V and 2 bases from J, with 10 bases between. Germline lookup yields CDR1 SGHTA and CDR2 FQGNSA. The length of the CDR3 is 14 residues.

The rearrangement uses TRBV5-4 and TRBJ1-6, with D tentatively TRBD1 (5 bases). CDR1 is SGHNT, CDR2 YYREEE, per germline (reference sequence). V was pared by 0 bases and J by 0 bases, with 13 bases between. This CDR3 is built from 18 residues. DNA for the CDR3: TGTGCCAGCAGCTTGGCCGGCAGGGCGAGCTCCTATAATTCACCCCTCCACTTT. This gives the protein CASSLAGRASSYNSPLHF.

V usage is TRBV2 and J usage is TRBJ2-7; tentatively, D is TRBD1 (6 bases). CDR3 size: 13 residues. V lost 7 bases to trimming and J lost 5 bases, with 15 bases between them. Germline V CDR1 and CDR2: SNHLY, FYNNEI. The CDR3 DNA sequence: TGTGCCAGCATAATACAGGGCGTAGACGAGCAGTACTTC. Translating it yields CASIIQGVDEQYF.

J is TRBJ2-3 and V is TRBV11-2, with D perhaps TRBD2 (7 bases). Between the trimmed V and J ends, which lost 1 base and 5 bases, there was a span of 10 bases. Looked up from germline, CDR1 is SGHAT and CDR2 is FQNNGV. The CDR3 consists of 14 residues. CDR3 in DNA: TGTGCCAGCAGCTTAGTGGGGGGGCGAGATACGCAGTATTTT. It yields the protein CASSLVGGRDTQYF. Complete variable domain (other parts from reference TRBV11-2 and TRBJ2-3): EAGVAQSPRYKIIEKRQSVAFWCNPISGHATLYWYQQILGQGPKLLIQFQNNGVVDDSQLPKDRFSAERLKGVDSTLKIQPAKLEDSAVYLCASSLVGGRDTQYFGPGTRLTVL.

DNA for the CDR3: TGTGCCAGCAGCCGGGACTATTCCACTGAGCAGTTCTTC. The encoded protein is CASSRDYSTEQFF. The chain carries TRBV2 and TRBJ2-1, with 7 bases fitting TRBD2. The junction had 8 bases not matched to a gene; V was cut back by 6 bases and J by 9 bases. The germline CDR1 and CDR2 sequences are SNHLY and FYNNEI. The CDR3 has 13 amino acids.

The V gene is TRBV7-3, the J gene TRBJ1-2; no clear D. Germline-derived CDR1 and CDR2 are SGHTA and FQGTGA. V dropped 0 bases and J dropped 6 bases, with 8 bases sitting between them. The CDR3 is 13 residues long. Here the CDR3 DNA reads TGTGCCAGCAGCTTAACCGCCGGGGATGGCTACACCTTC. This translates into CASSLTAGDGYTF.

The rearrangement joins TRBV4-3 to TRBJ1-6; D is possibly TRBD1 (5 bases). The germline V gene has CDR1 LGHNA and CDR2 YSLEER. The CDR3 covers 20 residues. V lost 0 bases and J 7 bases, leaving 25 bases between the germline ends. The CDR3 spells CASSQDTPHTSLGVNSPLHF. In DNA, the CDR3 is TGCGCCAGCAGCCAAGATACCCCCCATACGTCGTTGGGGGTCAATTCACCCCTCCACTTT.

The chain combines TRBV25-1 with TRBJ2-3, with TRBD2 matching over 9 bases. CDR1 and CDR2 from the germline V gene are MGHDK and SYGVNS. The CDR3 sequence is 17 residues long. V lost 3 bases to trimming and J lost 2 bases; unmatched junction nucleotides: 9. DNA of the CDR3: TGTGCCAGCAGTGATTACATTAGCGGGGGCCTCACAGATACGCAGTATTTT. This gives the protein CASSDYISGGLTDTQYF.

The chain has TRBV5-6 and TRBJ2-5; perhaps D is TRBD1 or TRBD2 (6 bases each). The germline V and J ends were trimmed by 1 base and 2 bases, with 12 bases remaining between them. CDR1 and CDR2 (germline): SGHDT, YYEEEE. The CDR3 is 15 residues long. The CDR3 nucleotides read TGTGCCAGCAGCTTGCGGGGGACAAGACAAGAGACCCAGTACTTC. Protein: CASSLRGTRQETQYF. Full variable domain (missing parts from reference TRBV5-6 and TRBJ2-5): DAGVTQSPTHLIKTRGQQVTLRCSPKSGHDTVSWYQQALGQGPQFIFQYYEEEERQRGNFPDRFSGHQFPNYSSELNVNALLLGDSALYLCASSLRGTRQETQYFGPGTRLLVL.